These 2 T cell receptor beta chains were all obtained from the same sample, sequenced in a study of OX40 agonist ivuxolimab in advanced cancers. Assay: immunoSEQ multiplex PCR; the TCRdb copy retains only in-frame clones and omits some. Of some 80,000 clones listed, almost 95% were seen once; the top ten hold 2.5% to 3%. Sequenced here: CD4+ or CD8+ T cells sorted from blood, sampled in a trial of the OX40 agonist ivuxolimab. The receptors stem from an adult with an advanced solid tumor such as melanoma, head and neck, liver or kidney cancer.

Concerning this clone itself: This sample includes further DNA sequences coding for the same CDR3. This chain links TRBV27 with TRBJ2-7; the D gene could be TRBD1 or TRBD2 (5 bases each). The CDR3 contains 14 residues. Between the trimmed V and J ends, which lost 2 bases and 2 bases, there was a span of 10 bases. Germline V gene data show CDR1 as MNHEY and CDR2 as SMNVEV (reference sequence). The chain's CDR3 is CASSLRGRPYEQYF. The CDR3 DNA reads TGTGCCAGCAGTTTACGGGGCAGACCCTACGAGCAGTACTTC.

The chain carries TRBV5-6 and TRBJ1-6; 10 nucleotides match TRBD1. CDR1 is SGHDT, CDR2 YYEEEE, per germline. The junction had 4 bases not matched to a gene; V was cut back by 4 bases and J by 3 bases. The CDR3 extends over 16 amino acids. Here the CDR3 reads CASSQGQGFYNSPLHF. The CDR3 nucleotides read TGTGCCAGCAGCCAGGGACAGGGGTTCTATAATTCACCCCTCCACTTT.